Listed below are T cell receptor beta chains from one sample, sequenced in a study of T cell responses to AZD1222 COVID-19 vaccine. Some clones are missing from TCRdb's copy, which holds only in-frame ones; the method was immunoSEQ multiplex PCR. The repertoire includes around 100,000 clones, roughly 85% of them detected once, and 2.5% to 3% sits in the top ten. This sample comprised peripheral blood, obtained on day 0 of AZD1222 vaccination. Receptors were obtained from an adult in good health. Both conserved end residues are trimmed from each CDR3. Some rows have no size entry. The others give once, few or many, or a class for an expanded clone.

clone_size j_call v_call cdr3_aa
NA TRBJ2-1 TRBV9 ASTKQGGEVNEQF
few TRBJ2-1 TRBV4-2 ASSQDWDSNNEQF
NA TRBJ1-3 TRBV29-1 SVELDSGNTIY
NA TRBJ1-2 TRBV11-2 ASSLVPDYGYT
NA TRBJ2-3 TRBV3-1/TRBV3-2 ASSQAGTSGYTQY
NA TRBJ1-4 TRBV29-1 SVERSVREATNEKLF
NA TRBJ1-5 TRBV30 AWSTGGHQPQH
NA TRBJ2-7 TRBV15 ATSRIFGGSYEQY
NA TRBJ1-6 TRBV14 ASSAWSGTVNSPLH
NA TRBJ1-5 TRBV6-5 ASGERGASNQPQH
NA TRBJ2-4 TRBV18 ASSHRQVDLLAKNIQY
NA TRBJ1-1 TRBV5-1 ASSLRSNTEAF
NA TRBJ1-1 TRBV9 ASSVKETGGIRSTEAF
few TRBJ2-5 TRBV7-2 ASSNGSPGFWFQETQY
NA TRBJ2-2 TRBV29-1 SVEDPYHTGELF
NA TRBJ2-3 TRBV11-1 ASSRTPADTQY
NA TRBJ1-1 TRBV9 ASSVGEGRGTEAF
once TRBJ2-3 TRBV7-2 ASSLSALAGSYTQY
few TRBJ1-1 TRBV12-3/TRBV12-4 ASRTVYEAF
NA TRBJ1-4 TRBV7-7 ASSVGQGKGEKLF
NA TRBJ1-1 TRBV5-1 ASSPGTGGRTEAF
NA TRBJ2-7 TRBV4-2 ASSNGGAYEQY
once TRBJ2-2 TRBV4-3 ASSQRHRANTGELF
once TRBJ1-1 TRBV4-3 ASSLEGGTEAF
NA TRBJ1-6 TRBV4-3 ASSQEQDSYNSPLH
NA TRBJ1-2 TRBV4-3 ASSQDWQGPYGYT
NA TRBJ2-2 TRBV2 ASSEVGTQNTGELF
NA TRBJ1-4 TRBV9 ASSLYDSKNEKLF
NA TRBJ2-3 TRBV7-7 ASSLGLAGNTDTQY
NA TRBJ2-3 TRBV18 ASSPQVLTGRGTSGRMDTQY
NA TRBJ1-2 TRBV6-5 ASSTLMNYGYT
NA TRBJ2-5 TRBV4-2 ASSQDPSGGPPEY
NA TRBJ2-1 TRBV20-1 SASGRVGRNEQF
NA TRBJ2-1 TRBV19 ASSIGASGDNEQF
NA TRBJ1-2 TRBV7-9 VAGERGYT
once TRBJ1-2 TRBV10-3 AISQEGGGGNYGYT
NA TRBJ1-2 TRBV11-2 ASSRRQVGGYT
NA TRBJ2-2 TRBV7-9 AARAGMNTGELF
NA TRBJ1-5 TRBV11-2 ASSLDPVGNQPQH
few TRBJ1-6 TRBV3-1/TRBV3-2 ASSLPMGDPYNSPLH
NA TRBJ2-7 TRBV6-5 ASSLGGEPYEQY
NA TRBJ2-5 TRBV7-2 ASSLDTGVETQY
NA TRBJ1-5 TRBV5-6 ASSLYFPQGNQPQH
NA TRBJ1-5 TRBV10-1 ASSGTDHSNQPQH
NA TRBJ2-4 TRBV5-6 ASSLGAGRYQHSRNIQY
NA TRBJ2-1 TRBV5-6 ASSLMAGHSYNEQF
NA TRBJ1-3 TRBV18 ASSPPRGPSGNTIY
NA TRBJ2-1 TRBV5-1 ASSLGLAFQYNEQF
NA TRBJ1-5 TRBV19 ASSMTGVINQPQH
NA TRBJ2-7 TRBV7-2 ASSSTGGDYEQY
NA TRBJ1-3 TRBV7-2 ASSPWRAGNTIY
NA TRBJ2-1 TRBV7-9 ASSLAGSYNEQF